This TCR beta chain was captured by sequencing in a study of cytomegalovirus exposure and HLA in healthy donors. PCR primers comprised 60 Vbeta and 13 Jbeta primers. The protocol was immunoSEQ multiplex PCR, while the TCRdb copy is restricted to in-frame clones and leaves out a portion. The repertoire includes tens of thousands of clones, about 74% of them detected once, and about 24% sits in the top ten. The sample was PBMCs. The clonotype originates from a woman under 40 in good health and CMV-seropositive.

The CDR3 nucleotides are TGTGCCAGCACTGACCGGGGTCGGCCCGGGGAGCTGTTTTTT. The encoded protein is CASTDRGRPGELFF. V gene TRBV2 combines with J gene TRBJ2-2, with D perhaps TRBD2 (5 bases). V was trimmed by 7 bases and J by 6 bases, leaving 15 bases between them. Looked up from germline, CDR1 is SNHLY and CDR2 is FYNNEI. The CDR3 runs to 14 residues.